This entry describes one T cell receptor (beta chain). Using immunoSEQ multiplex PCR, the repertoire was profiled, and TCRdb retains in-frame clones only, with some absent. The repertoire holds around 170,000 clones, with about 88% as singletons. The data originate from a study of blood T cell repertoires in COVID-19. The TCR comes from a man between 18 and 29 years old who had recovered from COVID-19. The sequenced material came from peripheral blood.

CDR3 DNA sequence: TGCGCCAGCGGCAGGGGAGAGATCGTAGGAGAAAAACTGTTTTTT. Amino acids: CASGRGEIVGEKLFF. The chain combines TRBV5-1 with TRBJ1-4; TRBD1 might be the D (6 bases). With 7 bases removed from V and 8 bases from J, the gap between germline ends came to 21 bases. From germline, CDR1 is SGHRS and CDR2 YFSETQ. CDR3 length equals 15 residues.